The 8 T cell receptor beta chains in this list originate from one sample, sequenced in a study of blood T cells in healthy people across ages. A sample-barcoded 5' primer and a J-beta primer mix were used in a second PCR of about 7 to 12 cycles. Via MiXCR, TCRdb re-called the 5' RACE reads, giving one row per CDR3 protein. The repertoire includes 1.5 million to 2 million distinct CDR3 sequences, about 35% of them detected once, and approximately 11% sits in the top ten. The sequencing sample was made of blood. These receptors originate from a woman aged 25-40 years in good health.

This clonotype has at least ten counts. The chain combines TRBV29-1 with TRBJ2-7; the D is unclear. CDR3 length equals 12 residues. V lost 6 bases, J lost 5 bases, and 14 bases lay in between. The germline CDR1 and CDR2 sequences are SQVTM and ANQGSEA. CDR3 sequence reads: CSVAFTLNEQYF. The CDR3 nucleotides read TGCAGCGTCGCATTTACCCTTAACGAGCAGTACTTC.

This chain uses TRBV7-6 with TRBJ2-2; a possible D gene is TRBD2 (5 bases). The V gene's germline CDR1 is SGHVS and CDR2 FNYEAQ. V lost 4 bases and J lost 4, with 13 bases in between. The CDR3 is 15 residues long. The CDR3 here is CASSSDYEGTGELFF. CDR3 nucleotides: TGTGCCAGCAGCTCAGACTATGAGGGCACCGGGGAGCTGTTTTTT. Full variable domain (missing parts from reference TRBV7-6 and TRBJ2-2): GAGVSQSPRYKVTKRGQDVALRCDPISGHVSLYWYRQALGQGPEFLTYFNYEAQQDKSGLPNDRFSAERPEGSISTLTIQRTEQRDSAMYRCASSSDYEGTGELFFGEGSRLTVL.

This clonotype showed up just once. The chain uses TRBV27 and TRBJ2-7; TRBD2 agrees at 10 bases. V shed 5 bases and J 2 bases; nucleotides not matched to a gene: 15. The CDR3 totals 18 residues. The germline V gene has CDR1 MNHEY and CDR2 SMNVEV (reference sequence). This chain's CDR3 is CASSPLAGEVSSPYEQYF. The DNA for the CDR3 is TGTGCCAGCAGTCCTCTAGCGGGAGAAGTGTCGAGTCCCTACGAGCAGTACTTC.

The V call is TRBV7-3, the J call TRBJ1-2; D unresolved. CDR3 length: 17 amino acids. V was cut by 5 bases and J by 4 bases, with 23 bases left in between. CDR1 SGHTA and CDR2 FQGTGA come from the germline V gene. CDR3 DNA sequence: TGTGCCAGCAGCGGAGGCGGCAGTTTCTATTCCGTCTATGGCTACACCTTC. This encodes CASSGGGSFYSVYGYTF.

In this sample, this clonotype turned up a few times. The J gene is TRBJ2-7, the V gene TRBV7-9, with 12 bases that match TRBD1. The CDR3 is made up of 14 amino acids. Germline V gene sequence: CDR1 SEHNR, CDR2 FQNEAQ (reference sequence). The J segment lost 6 bases and the V segment lost 5 bases, leaving 5 bases of the junction unmatched. The CDR3 region is CASSHRDRGREQYF. CDR3 DNA sequence: TGTGCCAGCAGCCACCGGGACAGGGGGCGCGAGCAGTACTTC.

To note about this clonotype: One end of the junction does not line up with germline, which may come from a read error. The chain employs TRBV24-1 and TRBJ2-6; the match to TRBD1 covers 9 bases. CDR1 and CDR2 from the germline V gene are KGHDR and SFDVKD. The length of the CDR3 is 19 residues. CDR3 coding DNA: TGTACCACCAGTGAACCGGGACAGGGTAATCCCGCTGGGGCCAACGTCCTGACTTTC. It encodes CTTSEPGQGNPAGANVLTF.

This clonotype was seen a handful of times. This chain links TRBV12-3 or TRBV12-4 with TRBJ1-5; D may be TRBD1 (5 bases). Trimming took 4 bases from V and 6 from J, leaving 16 bases between them. The CDR3 is made up of 15 amino acids. The CDR3 region is CASSSGTDTTQPQHF. Written as DNA, the CDR3 is TGTGCCAGCAGTTCCGGGACCGATACTACTCAGCCCCAGCATTTT.

This clonotype was found a few times. The chain carries TRBV4-2 and TRBJ2-3, with TRBD2 as a possible D gene (7 bases). Germline lookup yields CDR1 LGHNA and CDR2 YNFKEQ. This CDR3 has 17 residues. V was cut by 4 bases and J by 8 bases, with 25 bases left in between. The CDR3 coding sequence is TGTGCCAGCAGCCCCGCGAGGGGGGGGGACCTGGGGTTTACGCAGTATTTT. The encoded protein is CASSPARGGDLGFTQYF.